The clone carrying this T cell receptor beta chain was picked up many times. This sample was taken from a study of early T cells in non-severe SARS-CoV-2 infection. Individual cDNA molecules were tagged with unique molecular identifiers, the study reported. In TCRdb, the 5' RACE reads were re-called with MiXCR into one record per CDR3 protein. The table records nearly 110,000 distinct CDR3 sequences, approximately 10% of them present only once. Sequenced material: whole blood. The receptor was isolated from an adult who was a healthcare worker with PCR-confirmed SARS-CoV-2 infection or an uninfected control (not recorded which).

The CDR3 loop is CASSFDRGNQPQHF. DNA for the CDR3: TGTGCCAGCAGTTTCGACAGGGGGAATCAGCCCCAGCATTTT. The chain carries TRBV27 and TRBJ1-5; 9 nucleotides align to TRBD1. V lost 3 bases and J lost 4; bases outside the gene matches: 1. Per germline, CDR1 MNHEY and CDR2 SMNVEV (reference sequence). There are 14 residues in the CDR3.